This T cell receptor (beta chain) was identified in a study of CD8 T cells in Susac syndrome. This clonotype showed up just once. The RNA, about 0.5 to 1 ug, was put through reverse transcription using random hexamers. Each CDR3 protein gets one entry after TCRdb re-called the immunoSEQ multiplex PCR reads with MiXCR. The sample lists about 290,000 distinct CDR3 sequences, 85% seen once, with approximately 0.2% in the top ten. The CDR3 extends over 13 amino acids. CDR1 is SEHNR and CDR2 is FQNEAQ in the germline V gene (reference sequence). V lost 2 bases and J 5 bases, leaving 9 bases between the germline ends.

This sequence was found in a human donor with multiple sclerosis. The V and J genes are TRBV7-9 and TRBJ2-5; D unclear. The sequencing input was CD8+ T cells from PBMCs. The CDR3 DNA sequence: TGTGCCAGCAGCTTACCAACGTGGGAGACCCAGTACTTC. This sequence encodes CASSLPTWETQYF.